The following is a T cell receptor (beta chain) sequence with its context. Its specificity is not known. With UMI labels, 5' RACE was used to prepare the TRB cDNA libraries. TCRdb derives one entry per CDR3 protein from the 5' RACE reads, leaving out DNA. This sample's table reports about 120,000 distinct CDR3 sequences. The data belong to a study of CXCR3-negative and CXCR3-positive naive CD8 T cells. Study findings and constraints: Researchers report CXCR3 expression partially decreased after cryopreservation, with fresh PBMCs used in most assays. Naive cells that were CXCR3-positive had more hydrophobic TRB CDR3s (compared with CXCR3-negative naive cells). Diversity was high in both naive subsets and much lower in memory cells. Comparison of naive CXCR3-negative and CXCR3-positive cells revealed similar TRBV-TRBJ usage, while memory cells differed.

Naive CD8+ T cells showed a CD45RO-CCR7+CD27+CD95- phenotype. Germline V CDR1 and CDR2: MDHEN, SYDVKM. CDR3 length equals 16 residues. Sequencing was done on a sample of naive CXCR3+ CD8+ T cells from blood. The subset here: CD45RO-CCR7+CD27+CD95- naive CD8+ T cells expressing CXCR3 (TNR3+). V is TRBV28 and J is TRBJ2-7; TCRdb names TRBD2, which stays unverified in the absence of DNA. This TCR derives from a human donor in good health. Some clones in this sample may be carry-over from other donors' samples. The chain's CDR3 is CASSPGLGLRSYEQYF.